The following is a T cell receptor beta chain sequence with its context. Its antigen is as yet unknown. V was pared by 4 bases and J by 1 base, with 17 bases between. This CDR3 comprises 17 residues. CDR1 and CDR2 (germline): LNHDA, SQIVND (reference sequence). These data are taken from a study of CD8 T cells in ankylosing spondylitis. Study-wide points: Disease-linked clones were found to be CD8+ and relatively rare in peripheral blood.

One entry per CDR3 protein, called by TCRdb with MiXCR from the 5' RACE reads. The table has about 250,000 distinct CDR3 sequences, under 20% seen once. The material sequenced was blood, either unsorted or a sorted T cell fraction (not recorded which). This TCR was sampled from a male donor with ankylosing spondylitis or in good health (not recorded which). The chain couples TRBV19 to TRBJ2-1; possible D gene TRBD2, 5 bases. The CDR3 loop is CASSTFSALGSYNEQFF. The CDR3 coding sequence is TGTGCCAGTAGTACTTTCTCTGCACTAGGGTCCTACAATGAGCAGTTCTTC. Filled out from reference TRBV19 and TRBJ2-1, the complete variable domain reads DGGITQSPKYLFRKEGQNVTLSCEQNLNHDAMYWYRQDPGQGLRLIYYSQIVNDFQKGDIAEGYSVSREKKESFPLTVTSAQKNPTAFYLCASSTFSALGSYNEQFFGPGTRLTVL.